What follows is one T cell receptor beta chain and its context. These data originate in a study of shared clonotypes between healthy human individuals. Produced via immunoSEQ multiplex PCR; TCRdb's table is partial and in-frame only. The profile shows roughly 2.2 million clones, around 90% of them singletons. The germline V gene has CDR1 LNHDA and CDR2 SQIVND (reference sequence). V dropped 2 bases and J dropped 8; count of bases not matched to a gene: 3. The CDR3 runs 14 residues. This clonotype was obtained from a man aged 18 to 29 in good health. Some clones in this sample may be carry-over from other donors' samples. The specimen sequenced was naive CD4+ T cells from PBMCs. Subset reported: CD45RA+ positively selected. The chain employs TRBV19 and TRBJ2-1, with 10 bases fitting TRBD2. In nucleotides, the CDR3 is TGTGCCAGTAGTATACTAGCGGGAGTTTATGAGCAGTTCTTC. Amino acid sequence: CASSILAGVYEQFF.